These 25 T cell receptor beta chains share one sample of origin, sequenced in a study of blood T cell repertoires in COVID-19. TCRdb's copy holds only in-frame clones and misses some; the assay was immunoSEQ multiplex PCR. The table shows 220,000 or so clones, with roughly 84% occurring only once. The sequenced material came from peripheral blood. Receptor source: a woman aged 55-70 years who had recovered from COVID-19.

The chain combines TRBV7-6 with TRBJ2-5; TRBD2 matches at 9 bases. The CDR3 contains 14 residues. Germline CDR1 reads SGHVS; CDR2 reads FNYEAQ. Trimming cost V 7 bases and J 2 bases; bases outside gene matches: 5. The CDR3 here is CASTVAGEQETQYF. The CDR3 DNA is TGTGCCAGCACAGTAGCGGGGGAACAAGAGACCCAGTACTTC.

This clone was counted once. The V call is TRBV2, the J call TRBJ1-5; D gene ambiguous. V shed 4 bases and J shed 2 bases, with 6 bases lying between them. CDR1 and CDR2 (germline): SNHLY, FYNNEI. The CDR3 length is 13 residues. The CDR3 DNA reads TGTGCCAGCAGTGTCGAGGGCAATCAGCCCCAGCATTTT. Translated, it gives CASSVEGNQPQHF.

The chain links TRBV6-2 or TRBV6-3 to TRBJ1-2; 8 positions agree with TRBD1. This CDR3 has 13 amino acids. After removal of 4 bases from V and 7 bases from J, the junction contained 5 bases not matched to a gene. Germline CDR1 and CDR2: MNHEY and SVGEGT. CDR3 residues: CASSLDRVVGYTF. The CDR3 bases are TGTGCCAGCAGTTTGGACAGGGTGGTTGGCTACACCTTC.

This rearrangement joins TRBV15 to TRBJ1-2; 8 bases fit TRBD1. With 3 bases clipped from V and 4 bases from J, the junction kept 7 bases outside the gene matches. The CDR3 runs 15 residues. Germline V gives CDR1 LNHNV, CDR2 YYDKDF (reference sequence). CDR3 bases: TGTGCCACCAGCAGGGAGACAGGGGACCTCTATGGCTACACCTTC. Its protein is CATSRETGDLYGYTF.

The CDR3 loop is CASSYGGANYGYTF. The CDR3 bases are TGTGCCAGCAGTTACGGGGGGGCTAACTATGGCTACACCTTC. The V and J genes are TRBV6-6 and TRBJ1-2; D is perhaps TRBD1 (5 bases). CDR3 size: 14 residues. The germline V gene has CDR1 MNHNY and CDR2 SVGAGI (reference sequence). Trimming shortened V by 2 bases and J by 0 bases, and 7 bases separated the two germline ends.

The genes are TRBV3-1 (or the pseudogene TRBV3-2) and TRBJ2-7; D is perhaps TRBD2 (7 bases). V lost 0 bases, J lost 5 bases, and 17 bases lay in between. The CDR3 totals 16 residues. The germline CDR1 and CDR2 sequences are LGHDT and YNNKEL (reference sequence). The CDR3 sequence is CASSQEGGVTADEQYF. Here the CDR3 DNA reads TGTGCCAGCAGCCAAGAAGGGGGGGTGACCGCAGACGAGCAGTACTTC.

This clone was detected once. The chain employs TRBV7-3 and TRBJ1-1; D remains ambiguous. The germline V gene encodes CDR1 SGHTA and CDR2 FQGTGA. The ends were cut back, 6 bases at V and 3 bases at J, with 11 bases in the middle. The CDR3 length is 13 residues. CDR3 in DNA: TGTGCCAGCAGGTTATTTCAGGACACTGAAGCTTTCTTT. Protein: CASRLFQDTEAFF.

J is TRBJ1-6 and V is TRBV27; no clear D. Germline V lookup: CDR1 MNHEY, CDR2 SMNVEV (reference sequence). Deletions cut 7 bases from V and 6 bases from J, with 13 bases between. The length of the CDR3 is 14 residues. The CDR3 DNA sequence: TGTGCCAGCAAATCGCCAGCGACTAATTCACCCCTCCACTTT. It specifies CASKSPATNSPLHF.

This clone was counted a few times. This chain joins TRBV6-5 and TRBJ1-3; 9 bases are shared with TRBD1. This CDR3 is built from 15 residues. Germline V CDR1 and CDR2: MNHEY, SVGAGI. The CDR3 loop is CASGRGQGSGNTIYF. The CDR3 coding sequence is TGTGCGAGCGGGAGGGGACAGGGCTCTGGAAACACCATATATTTT.

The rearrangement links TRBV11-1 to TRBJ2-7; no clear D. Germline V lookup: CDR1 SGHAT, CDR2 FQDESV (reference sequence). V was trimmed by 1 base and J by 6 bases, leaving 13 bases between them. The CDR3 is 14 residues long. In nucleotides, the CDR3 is TGTGCCAGCAGCTTAGGACTTAGTGATTCCGAGCAGTACTTC. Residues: CASSLGLSDSEQYF. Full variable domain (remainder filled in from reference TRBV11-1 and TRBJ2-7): EAEVAQSPRYKITEKSQAVAFWCDPISGHATLYWYRQILGQGPELLVQFQDESVVDDSQLPKDRFSAERLKGVDSTLKIQPAELGDSAMYLCASSLGLSDSEQYFGPGTRLTVT.

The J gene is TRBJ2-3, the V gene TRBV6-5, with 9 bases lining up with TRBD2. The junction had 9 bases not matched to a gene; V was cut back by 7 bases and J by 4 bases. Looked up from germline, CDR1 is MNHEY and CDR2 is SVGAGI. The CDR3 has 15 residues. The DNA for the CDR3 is TGTGCCAGCAAGTCGCTAGCGGGGTCCCCAGATACGCAGTATTTT. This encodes CASKSLAGSPDTQYF.

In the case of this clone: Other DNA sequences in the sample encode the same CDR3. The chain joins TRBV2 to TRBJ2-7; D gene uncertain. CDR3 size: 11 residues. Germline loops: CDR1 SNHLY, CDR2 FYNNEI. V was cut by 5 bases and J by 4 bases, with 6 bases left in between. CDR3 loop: CASSPYYEQYF. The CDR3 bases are TGTGCCAGCAGTCCCTATTACGAGCAGTACTTC. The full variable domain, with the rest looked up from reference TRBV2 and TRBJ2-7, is EPEVTQTPSHQVTQMGQEVILRCVPISNHLYFYWYRQILGQKVEFLVSFYNNEISEKSEIFDDQFSVERPDGSNFTLKIRSTKLEDSAMYFCASSPYYEQYFGPGTRLTVT.

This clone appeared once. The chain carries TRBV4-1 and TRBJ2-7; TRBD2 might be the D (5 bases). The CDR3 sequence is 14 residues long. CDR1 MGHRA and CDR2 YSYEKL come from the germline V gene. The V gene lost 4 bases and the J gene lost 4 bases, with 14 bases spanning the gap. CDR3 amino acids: CASSPLLRGYEQYF. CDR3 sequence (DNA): TGCGCCAGCAGCCCCCTCCTACGGGGTTACGAGCAGTACTTC.

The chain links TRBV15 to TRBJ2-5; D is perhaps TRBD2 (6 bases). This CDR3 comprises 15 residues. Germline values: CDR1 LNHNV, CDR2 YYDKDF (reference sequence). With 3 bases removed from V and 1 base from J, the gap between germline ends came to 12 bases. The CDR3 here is CATSSPRGRQETQYF. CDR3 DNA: TGTGCCACCAGCAGTCCGCGGGGACGCCAAGAGACCCAGTACTTC.

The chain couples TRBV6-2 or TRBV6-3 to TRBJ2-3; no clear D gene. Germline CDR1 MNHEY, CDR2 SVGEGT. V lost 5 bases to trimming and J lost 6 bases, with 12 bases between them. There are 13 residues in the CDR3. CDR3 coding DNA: TGTGCCAGCAGTACCCTACTCCCCGATACGCAGTATTTT. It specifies CASSTLLPDTQYF.

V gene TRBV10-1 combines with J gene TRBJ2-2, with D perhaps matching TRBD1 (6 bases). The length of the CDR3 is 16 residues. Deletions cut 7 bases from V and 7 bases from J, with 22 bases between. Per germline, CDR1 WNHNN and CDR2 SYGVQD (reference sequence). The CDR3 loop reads CASMTSWTELDGELFF. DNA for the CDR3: TGCGCCAGCATGACCTCGTGGACAGAGCTTGACGGGGAGCTGTTTTTT.

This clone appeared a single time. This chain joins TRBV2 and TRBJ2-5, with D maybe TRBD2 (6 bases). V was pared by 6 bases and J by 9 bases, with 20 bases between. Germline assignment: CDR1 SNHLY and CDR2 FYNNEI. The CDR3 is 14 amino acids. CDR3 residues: CASSTGTPQTPQYF. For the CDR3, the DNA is TGTGCCAGCAGCACCGGGACTCCCCAAACCCCCCAGTACTTC.

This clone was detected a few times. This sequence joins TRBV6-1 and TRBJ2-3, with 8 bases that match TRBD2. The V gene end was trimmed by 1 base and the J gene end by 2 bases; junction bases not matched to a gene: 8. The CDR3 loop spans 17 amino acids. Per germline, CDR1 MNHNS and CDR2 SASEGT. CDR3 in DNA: TGTGCCAGCAGTGAAGATCCGGGGGGGTTTGTCACAGATACGCAGTATTTT. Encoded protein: CASSEDPGGFVTDTQYF.

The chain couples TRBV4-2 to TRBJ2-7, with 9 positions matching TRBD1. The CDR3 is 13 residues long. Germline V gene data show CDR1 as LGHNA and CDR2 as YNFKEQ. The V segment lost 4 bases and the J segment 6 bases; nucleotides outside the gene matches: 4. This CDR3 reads CASSPRDRAEQYF. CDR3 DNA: TGTGCCAGCAGCCCCCGGGACAGGGCCGAGCAGTACTTC.

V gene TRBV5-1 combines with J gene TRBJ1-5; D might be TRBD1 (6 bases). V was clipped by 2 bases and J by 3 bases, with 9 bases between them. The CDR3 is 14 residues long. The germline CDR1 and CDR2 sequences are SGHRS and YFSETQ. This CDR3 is CASSFGGANQPQHF. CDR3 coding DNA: TGCGCCAGCAGCTTTGGGGGGGCCAATCAGCCCCAGCATTTT. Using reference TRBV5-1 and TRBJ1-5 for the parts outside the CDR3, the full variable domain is KAGVTQTPRYLIKTRGQQVTLSCSPISGHRSVSWYQQTPGQGLQFLFEYFSETQRNKGNFPGRFSGRQFSNSRSEMNVSTLELGDSALYLCASSFGGANQPQHFGDGTRLSIL.

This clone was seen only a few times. The CDR3 here is CASSLPGQIYEQYF. CDR3 DNA: TGTGCCAGCAGCCTTCCGGGACAAATATACGAGCAGTACTTC. The chain joins TRBV3-1 (or the pseudogene TRBV3-2) to TRBJ2-7; the D gene is possibly TRBD1 (6 bases). The CDR3 length is 14 residues. Germline V lookup: CDR1 LGHDT, CDR2 YNNKEL (reference sequence). Between the trimmed V and J ends, which lost 4 bases and 4 bases, there was a span of 14 bases.

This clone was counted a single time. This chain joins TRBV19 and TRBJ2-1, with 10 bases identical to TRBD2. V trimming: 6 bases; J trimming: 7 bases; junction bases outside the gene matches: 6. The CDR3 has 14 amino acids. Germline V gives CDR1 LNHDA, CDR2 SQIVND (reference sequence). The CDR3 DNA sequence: TGTGCCAGTAGGGTAGCGGGGGGAGGAAATGAGCAGTTCTTC. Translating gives CASRVAGGGNEQFF.

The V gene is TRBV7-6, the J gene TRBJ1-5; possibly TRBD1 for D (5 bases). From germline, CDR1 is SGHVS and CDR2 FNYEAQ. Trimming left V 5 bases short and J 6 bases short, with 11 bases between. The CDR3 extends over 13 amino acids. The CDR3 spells CASSRGTGQPQHF. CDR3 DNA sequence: TGTGCCAGCAGCCGGGGGACGGGTCAGCCCCAGCATTTT.

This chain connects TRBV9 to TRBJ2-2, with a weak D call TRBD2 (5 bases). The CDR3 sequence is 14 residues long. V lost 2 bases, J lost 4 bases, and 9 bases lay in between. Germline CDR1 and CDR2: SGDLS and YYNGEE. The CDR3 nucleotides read TGTGCCAGCAGCGTTTCTCTAGCCACCGGGGAGCTGTTTTTT. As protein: CASSVSLATGELFF. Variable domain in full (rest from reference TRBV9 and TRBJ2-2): DSGVTQTPKHLITATGQRVTLRCSPRSGDLSVYWYQQSLDQGLQFLIQYYNGEERAKGNILERFSAQQFPDLHSELNLSSLELGDSALYFCASSVSLATGELFFGEGSRLTVL.

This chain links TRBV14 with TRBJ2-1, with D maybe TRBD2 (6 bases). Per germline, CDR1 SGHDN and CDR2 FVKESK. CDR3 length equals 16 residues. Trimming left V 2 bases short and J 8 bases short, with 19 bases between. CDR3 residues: CASSQMAGREYDEQFF. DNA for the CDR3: TGTGCCAGCAGCCAAATGGCGGGACGGGAGTATGATGAGCAGTTCTTC.